The clone carrying this T cell receptor beta chain was seen many times. As to time point: newly diagnosed GD, antithyroid drugs for less than 3 months. The TCR library was prepared using RNA isolated from PBMCs. The sample comes from a study of regulatory T cells in long-lasting Graves disease. Construction of TCR beta libraries relied on iRepertoire HTBI primers and on Arm-PCR targeting CDR3 regions. TCRdb ran MiXCR on the multiplex PCR reads and lists one entry per CDR3 protein. The profile shows 560,000 or so distinct CDR3 sequences, about 16% of them singletons. The ends were cut back, 7 bases at V and 3 bases at J, with 7 bases in the middle. CDR3 length equals 12 residues. Germline V lookup: CDR1 MDHEN, CDR2 SYDVKM. These same records also appear under a second study, on T cells in Graves' hyperthyroidism and ophthalmopathy. As that study records: Stable hyperthyroidism was told apart from ophthalmopathy by a model built on 13 V-J features.

This receptor was obtained from a man between 18 and 29 years old with Graves disease. This sample comprised peripheral blood mononuclear cells (PBMCs), obtained at new diagnosis, from a patient treated with antithyroid drugs. This chain links TRBV28 with TRBJ2-4; D ambiguous. CDR3 in amino acids: CASMKDKNIQYF. CDR3 nucleotide sequence: TGTGCCAGCATGAAGGACAAAAACATTCAGTACTTC.